These T cell receptor beta chains were read from a single sample in a study of cytomegalovirus exposure and HLA in healthy donors. Measured with immunoSEQ multiplex PCR; TCRdb has only the in-frame clones, and not every one. Its listing shows 190,000 or so clones. The sequencing input was PBMCs. These receptor sequences come from a boy aged 5-17 years in good health and CMV-seronegative. Each CDR3 is given with its conserved first and last residue. The D gene is left open where the match is weak.

TGTGCCATCCGCCCGGGACAGGGGGCCTCGCCAGGTGGCCGAAACACTGAAGCTTTCTTT	CAIRPGQGASPGGRNTEAFF	TRBV10-3	TRBJ1-1	TRBD1
TGTGCCAGCAGCCAAGATTTAGCAAGGCAGGGCCGCCCTGAAGCTTTCTTT	CASSQDLARQGRPEAFF	TRBV14	TRBJ1-1	-
TGTGCCAGCAGCCGCGACAGTTTAACGCGTCCGAACACTGAAGCTTTCTTT	CASSRDSLTRPNTEAFF	TRBV14	TRBJ1-1	-
TGTGCCAGCAGGGAATCTAGCTATGGCTACACCTTC	CASRESSYGYTF	TRBV5-6	TRBJ1-2	-
TGTGCTAGTGGTTTGACTAGCACAGATACGCAGTATTTT	CASGLTSTDTQYF	TRBV12-5	TRBJ2-3	-
TGTGCCAGCAGTTTTCAGGGGGGTAGGAACACTGAAGCTTTCTTT	CASSFQGGRNTEAFF	TRBV27	TRBJ1-1	TRBD1
TGTGCCAGCAGCACGGGACTAGCGGGAGCCACAGATACGCAGTATTTT	CASSTGLAGATDTQYF	TRBV7-9	TRBJ2-3	TRBD2
TGTGCCAGTAGTATGATTGGGCCTAACTATGGCTACACCTTC	CASSMIGPNYGYTF	TRBV19	TRBJ1-2	-
TGCAGCGTTGGGGACAGGGGGGACGAAAAACTGTTTTTT	CSVGDRGDEKLFF	TRBV29-1	TRBJ1-4	TRBD1
TGTGCCAGCAGTTACTCCCAGCTAGGCTCCTACGAGCAGTACTTC	CASSYSQLGSYEQYF	TRBV6-5	TRBJ2-7	-
TGTGCCAGCAGCTCGATGACAGATTCCTACGAGCAGTACTTC	CASSSMTDSYEQYF	TRBV5-6	TRBJ2-7	-
TGCGCCAGCAGCCTCGACAGAAACAATGAGCAGTTCTTC	CASSLDRNNEQFF	TRBV5-1	TRBJ2-1	-
TGCAGCGTTTCCGGGACAACGTTCGCGAACACCGGGGAGCTGTTTTTT	CSVSGTTFANTGELFF	TRBV29-1	TRBJ2-2	-
TGTGCCAGCAGCTTAGGACAGTTTGGCACTGAAGCTTTCTTT	CASSLGQFGTEAFF	TRBV7-8	TRBJ1-1	-
TGTGCCACCAGCACCCAACTGACAGGGAGCTCCTACAATGAGCAGTTCTTC	CATSTQLTGSSYNEQFF	TRBV15	TRBJ2-1	TRBD1
TGTGCCAGCAGCTTGGAGTTGCACAGAAACTATGGCTACACCTTC	CASSLELHRNYGYTF	TRBV5-6	TRBJ1-2	-
TGTGCCTCGAGGGCCAGGACAGGGGTCCACGAGCAGTACTTC	CASRARTGVHEQYF	TRBV30	TRBJ2-7	TRBD1
TGCGCCAGCAGCAGACTGGGACTAGCTCAGGGGCAGTTCTTC	CASSRLGLAQGQFF	TRBV4-1	TRBJ2-1	TRBD2
TGTGCCAGCAGCCTGGGGGCAAACACTGAAGCTTTCTTT	CASSLGANTEAFF	TRBV7-2	TRBJ1-1	-
TGCGCCAGCAGCCAAGGAGCCCCTCGTAGCCACGAGCAGTACTTC	CASSQGAPRSHEQYF	TRBV4-1	TRBJ2-7	-
TGTGCCAGCAGTTGGACAGGGGATGGCTACACCTTC	CASSWTGDGYTF	TRBV6-1	TRBJ1-2	TRBD1
TGCGCCAGCAGCCAAGATGGGCGGGCTCAGCCCCAGCATTTT	CASSQDGRAQPQHF	TRBV4-1	TRBJ1-5	-
TGTGCCAGCAGTTTATCGGCGGGGACGGAGTCAGATACGCAGTATTTT	CASSLSAGTESDTQYF	TRBV28	TRBJ2-3	-
TGCGCCAGCAGCCAAGGTTTGATGGACAGGGGAGGCCACGAGCAGTACTTC	CASSQGLMDRGGHEQYF	TRBV4-1	TRBJ2-7	TRBD1
TGTGCCAGCAGCTTACTAGCGACCCATGAGCAGTTCTTC	CASSLLATHEQFF	TRBV7-2	TRBJ2-1	-
TGTGCCAGCAGCGTAGCTCAGGGATGGACAGGGGTGGATGGCTACACCTTC	CASSVAQGWTGVDGYTF	TRBV9	TRBJ1-2	TRBD1
TGTGCCTGGAGTCTAGGGCAGGGGATCAACGAGCAGTACTTC	CAWSLGQGINEQYF	TRBV30	TRBJ2-7	-
TGTGCCAGCACCAACACATTGACAGGGCCAATAGACCCCTCCGGGCTGTTTTTT	CASTNTLTGPIDPSGLFF	TRBV11-2	TRBJ2-2	TRBD1
TGTGCCAGCAGCTCCTACACCATAGCGGAGGGTTGGGTCGGGGAGCTGTTTTTT	CASSSYTIAEGWVGELFF	TRBV7-8	TRBJ2-2	-
TGTGCCTGGAATCAGGGAATTTATAACGAGCAGTACTTC	CAWNQGIYNEQYF	TRBV30	TRBJ2-7	-
TGTGCCAGCAGCCCTCGGGAGACCCAGTACTTC	CASSPRETQYF	TRBV7-6	TRBJ2-5	-
TGTGCCAGCAGTTACACGACAGGAGCCTACGAGCAGTACTTC	CASSYTTGAYEQYF	TRBV6-5	TRBJ2-7	-
TGCGCCAGCAGCCACCTTGACAGTACTAATGAAAAACTGTTTTTT	CASSHLDSTNEKLFF	TRBV4-1	TRBJ1-4	-
TGTGCCAGCAGTTTTCAGGGGCGAGGCTACACCTTC	CASSFQGRGYTF	TRBV28	TRBJ1-2	-
TGCGCCAGCAGCCGCTACAGCTACGAGCAGTACTTC	CASSRYSYEQYF	TRBV5-1	TRBJ2-7	-
TGTGCCAGCAGAACGCCGACCGGGGGGGCCTACAATGAGCAGTTCTTC	CASRTPTGGAYNEQFF	TRBV28	TRBJ2-1	TRBD2
TGTGCCAGCAGCCGGCCGGGACAAGAGAATTCACCCCTCCACTTT	CASSRPGQENSPLHF	TRBV5-6	TRBJ1-6	-
TGTGCCAGCAGCTTAGCGGGTAGTAGGACTAGCACCCAGTACTTC	CASSLAGSRTSTQYF	TRBV7-2	TRBJ2-5	TRBD2
TGTGCCAGCAGCCCCCGGACAGGGTACATGAACACTGAAGCTTTCTTT	CASSPRTGYMNTEAFF	TRBV9	TRBJ1-1	TRBD1
TGTGCAAGTCGCTTAGCCTTGTGGCTAGCGGGGGTCTGCACCACCGGGGAGCTGTTTTTT	CASRLALWLAGVCTTGELFF	TRBV12-2	TRBJ2-2	-
TGCGCCAGCAGCTGGGGGGGGGCAGGGCCCTACGAGCAGTACTTC	CASSWGGAGPYEQYF	TRBV5-1	TRBJ2-7	-
TGCGCCAGCAGCTTGGGAGGGCCCTACCCCTATGGCTACACCTTC	CASSLGGPYPYGYTF	TRBV5-1	TRBJ1-2	-
TGTGCCAGCTCACCAGGAGCCAGCACAGATACGCAGTATTTT	CASSPGASTDTQYF	TRBV18	TRBJ2-3	-
TGTGCCAGTAGTGGCTTCCCCCCCACACCTGATACGCAGTATTTT	CASSGFPPTPDTQYF	TRBV19	TRBJ2-3	-
TGTGCCAGCAGATGGACTAGCGGGGGGGCGGAGACCCAGTACTTC	CASRWTSGGAETQYF	TRBV6-6	TRBJ2-5	TRBD2
TGTGCCAGCAGCTTAGAGGTGGGACAGTTGTTTGGGGTTCCTGAAGCTTTCTTT	CASSLEVGQLFGVPEAFF	TRBV7-9	TRBJ1-1	TRBD1
TGTGCCAGCAGTGCGGGGACAGGGGGGCTGACAACTAATGAAAAACTGTTTTTT	CASSAGTGGLTTNEKLFF	TRBV6-1	TRBJ1-4	TRBD1
TGTGCCAGCAGCCACGGGGGGTCGCAAGAGACCCAGTACTTC	CASSHGGSQETQYF	TRBV4-2	TRBJ2-5	TRBD2
TGTGCCAGCAGCCAGGATGGTGACACTGAAGCTTTCTTT	CASSQDGDTEAFF	TRBV7-3	TRBJ1-1	-
TGCAGCCTTACAGGAGGGTACTACAATGAGCAGTTCTTC	CSLTGGYYNEQFF	TRBV29-1	TRBJ2-1	-
TGTGCCAGCCGCCCGGACAGCAGTGGGGCCAACGTCCTGACTTTC	CASRPDSSGANVLTF	TRBV14	TRBJ2-6	-
TGTGCCAGCAGCCCGGGACAGGGATTCTATGGCTACACCTTC	CASSPGQGFYGYTF	TRBV6-1	TRBJ1-2	TRBD1
TGTGCCAGCAGCTTGGTTAGCGGGGGGGCCGAAAATGAGCAGTTCTTC	CASSLVSGGAENEQFF	TRBV5-5	TRBJ2-1	TRBD2
TGCGCCAGCAGTGGATCAGGGAACACTGAAGCTTTCTTT	CASSGSGNTEAFF	TRBV10-1	TRBJ1-1	-
TGTGCCAGTAGTTCCCGGGACAGGGAAAACTATGGCTACACCTTC	CASSSRDRENYGYTF	TRBV19	TRBJ1-2	TRBD1